The 9 T cell receptor beta chains below were found in one sample sequenced in a study of T cells in Graves' hyperthyroidism and ophthalmopathy. The source material, RNA transcripts, was used to amplify TCR beta CDR3 regions. Carried out on the TCR CDR3, a first-round RT-PCR used the HTBI primer set. Using its own MiXCR run on the multiplex PCR reads, TCRdb lists one record per CDR3 protein. The data hold some 140,000 distinct CDR3 sequences, with roughly 23% observed a single time. Sequences were obtained from blood. All receptors derive from a woman in her forties or fifties with Graves' hyperthyroidism that later progressed to Graves' ophthalmopathy.

This clonotype was seen at least ten times. The chain uses TRBV11-1 and TRBJ2-2; 7 nucleotides line up with TRBD2. Germline assignment: CDR1 SGHAT and CDR2 FQDESV (reference sequence). V lost 9 bases, J lost 6 bases, and 4 bases stayed unmatched. This CDR3 is built from 12 residues. CDR3 DNA: TGTGCCAGTCGCGGGGGTGCCGGGGAGCTGTTTTTT. It specifies CASRGGAGELFF.

This clonotype was seen many times. The rearrangement joins TRBV28 to TRBJ2-2; 8 nucleotides match TRBD1. The CDR3 runs to 17 residues. Germline V gene lookup returns CDR1 MDHEN and CDR2 SYDVKM. V shed 6 bases and J 8 bases; nucleotides not matched to a gene: 17. Here the CDR3 reads CASSQDYGTGGWGELFF. The CDR3 nucleotides are TGTGCCAGCAGCCAAGATTATGGCACAGGGGGATGGGGGGAGCTGTTTTTT.

This clonotype was counted ten times or more. The chain couples TRBV28 to TRBJ2-3, with D perhaps TRBD2 (6 bases). The CDR3 is 15 residues long. Germline-derived CDR1 and CDR2 are MDHEN and SYDVKM. The ends were cut back, 3 bases at V and 2 bases at J, with 12 bases in the middle. Written as DNA, the CDR3 is TGTGCCAGCAGTTTGGGAGGTAGCCACACAGATACGCAGTATTTT. Translating it yields CASSLGGSHTDTQYF.

This clonotype came up many times. The genes are TRBV27 and TRBJ1-1; D unclear. CDR1 and CDR2 (germline): MNHEY, SMNVEV (reference sequence). This CDR3 spans 14 amino acids. The V end was cut by 3 bases, the J end by 1 base, with 9 bases between. The CDR3 region has the DNA TGTGCCAGCAGTTTCAGGCAGAAGAACACTGAAGCTTTCTTT. Its protein is CASSFRQKNTEAFF.

In its sample, this clonotype was seen a few times. The rearrangement links TRBV10-2 to TRBJ2-3; maybe TRBD1 (7 bases). The CDR3 covers 15 residues. The V gene's germline CDR1 is WSHSY and CDR2 SAAADI. Trimming took off 7 bases at V and 2 bases at J, with 16 bases between the two ends. CDR3 nucleotide sequence: TGCGCCAGCACCAGGGGGGACTTCCTCACAGATACGCAGTATTTT. Protein: CASTRGDFLTDTQYF.

This clonotype was counted ten times or more. This sequence joins TRBV18 and TRBJ2-7; unclear D gene. Germline-derived CDR1 and CDR2 are KGHSH and LQKENI. Trimming took 3 bases from V and 2 from J, leaving 11 bases between them. The CDR3 length is 14 residues. CDR3 sequence (DNA): TGTGCCAGCTCACCGGGTCCCGCTACCTACGAGCAGTACTTC. Translated, it gives CASSPGPATYEQYF.

This clonotype appeared many times. The V gene is TRBV11-2, the J gene TRBJ2-3; 7 bases map to TRBD2. With 6 bases clipped from V and 6 bases from J, the junction kept 3 bases outside the gene matches. CDR1 SGHAT and CDR2 FQNNGV come from the germline V gene. This CDR3 comprises 12 residues. In DNA, the CDR3 is TGTGCCAGCAGTTTGGGGGGGGATACGCAGTATTTT. It codes for CASSLGGDTQYF.

This clonotype was observed many times. The rearrangement uses TRBV11-2 and TRBJ2-7, with TRBD2 identical over 12 bases. Germline V gene sequence: CDR1 SGHAT, CDR2 FQNNGV. V lost 3 bases and J lost 3; bases outside the gene matches: 12. CDR3 length equals 18 residues. The DNA of the CDR3 is TGTGCCAGCAGCTTCTTGGCTAGCGGGAGGGCTCAGGACTACGAGCAGTACTTC. Encoded protein: CASSFLASGRAQDYEQYF.

This sequence joins TRBV7-2 and TRBJ2-2; D not certain. CDR1 is SGHTA, CDR2 FQGNSA, per germline. Trimming removed 5 bases from V and 6 bases from J, with 10 bases in between. The CDR3 is made up of 13 amino acids. DNA of the CDR3: TGTGCCAGCAGCCGCGACCAAGCCGGGGAGCTGTTTTTT. Its protein is CASSRDQAGELFF. Using reference TRBV7-2 and TRBJ2-2 for the parts outside the CDR3, the full variable domain is GAGVSQSPSNKVTEKGKDVELRCDPISGHTALYWYRQSLGQGLEFLIYFQGNSAPDKSGLPSDRFSAERTGGSVSTLTIQRTQQEDSAVYLCASSRDQAGELFFGEGSRLTVL.